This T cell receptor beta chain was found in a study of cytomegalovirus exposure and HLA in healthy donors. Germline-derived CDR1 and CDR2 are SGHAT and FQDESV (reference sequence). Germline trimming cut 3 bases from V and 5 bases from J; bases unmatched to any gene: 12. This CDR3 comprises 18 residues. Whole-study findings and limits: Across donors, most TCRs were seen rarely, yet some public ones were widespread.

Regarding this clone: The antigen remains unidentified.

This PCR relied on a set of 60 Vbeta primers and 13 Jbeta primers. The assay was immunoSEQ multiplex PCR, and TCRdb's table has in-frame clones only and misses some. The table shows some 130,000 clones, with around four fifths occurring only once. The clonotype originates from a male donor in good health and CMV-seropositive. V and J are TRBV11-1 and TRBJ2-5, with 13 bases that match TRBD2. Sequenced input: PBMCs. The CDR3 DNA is TGTGCCAGCAGCTTGGACGGACTAGCGGGGGCTAGTTGGGAGACCCAGTACTTC. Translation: CASSLDGLAGASWETQYF.